One sample yielded the 28 T cell receptor beta chains listed below, sequenced in a study of T cells after yellow fever vaccination. TCRdb re-analysed the 5' RACE reads in MiXCR, keeping a single row per CDR3 protein. The sample consists of tens of thousands of distinct CDR3 sequences, 7.7% of them appearing once. The sample consisted of CD8+ T cells sorted from PBMCs, taken on the day of the yellow fever booster vaccination. The origin of the receptors is a man aged 30-40 years who received the YFV17D yellow fever vaccine.

This clonotype turned up a few times. This rearrangement joins TRBV6-2 or TRBV6-3 to TRBJ2-3, with 9 bases that match TRBD2. The V segment lost 0 bases and the J segment 4 bases; nucleotides outside the gene matches: 8. CDR1 MNHEY and CDR2 SVGEGT come from the germline V gene. The CDR3 sequence is 17 residues long. This chain's CDR3 is CASSYSSSGSISDTQYF. The CDR3, as DNA: TGTGCCAGCAGTTACTCCAGTAGCGGGAGTATCTCAGATACGCAGTATTTT.

This chain joins TRBV15 and TRBJ1-2; 9 bases are a match to TRBD1. From germline, CDR1 is LNHNV and CDR2 YYDKDF (reference sequence). This CDR3 is built from 13 residues. V trimming: 6 bases; J trimming: 8 bases; junction bases outside the gene matches: 7. The CDR3 DNA is TGTGCCACCAGTTACAGGGGGCGCCTAGGCTACACCTTC. Encoded protein: CATSYRGRLGYTF. The full variable domain, completed using reference TRBV15 and TRBJ1-2, is DAMVIQNPRYQVTQFGKPVTLSCSQTLNHNVMYWYQQKSSQAPKLLFHYYDKDFNNEADTPDNFQSRRPNTSFCFLDIRSPGLGDTAMYLCATSYRGRLGYTFGSGTRLTVV.

The genes are TRBV10-2 and TRBJ2-5, with unresolved D. Trimming took 3 bases from V and 5 from J, leaving 13 bases between them. CDR3 length: 14 amino acids. CDR1 is WSHSY and CDR2 is SAAADI in the germline V gene. The CDR3 nucleotides read TGCGCCAGCAGTGATATAGTCGATAGGGAGACCCAGTACTTC. Protein sequence: CASSDIVDRETQYF.

This clonotype occurred a few times. This rearrangement joins TRBV6-2 or TRBV6-3 to TRBJ1-5, with D perhaps TRBD1 (5 bases). Trimming took 3 bases from V and 3 from J, leaving 15 bases between them. CDR1 MNHEY and CDR2 SVGEGT come from the germline V gene. This CDR3 has 16 amino acids. As DNA, the CDR3 is TGTGCCAGCAGTTATAGACCGGGACTCGACAATCAGCCCCAGCATTTT. Translated: CASSYRPGLDNQPQHF.

This clonotype was observed a handful of times. The V gene is TRBV5-6, the J gene TRBJ2-7, with D maybe TRBD2 (6 bases). The CDR3 runs 14 residues. CDR1 is SGHDT, CDR2 YYEEEE, per germline. V was pared by 4 bases and J by 2 bases, with 13 bases between. The CDR3 here is CASSNGGAAYEQYF. Here the CDR3 DNA reads TGTGCCAGCAGCAATGGCGGGGCAGCCTACGAGCAGTACTTC.

The chain employs TRBV11-2 and TRBJ2-3, with D possibly called TRBD1 or TRBD2 (6 bases each). Deletions cut 5 bases from V and 5 bases from J, with 11 bases between. CDR1 is SGHAT and CDR2 is FQNNGV in the germline V gene. CDR3 length equals 13 residues. This chain's CDR3 is CASSGGGEDTQYF. The CDR3 nucleotides are TGTGCCAGCAGCGGGGGCGGGGAAGATACGCAGTATTTT. Together with reference TRBV11-2 and TRBJ2-3, the CDR3 gives the full variable domain: EAGVAQSPRYKIIEKRQSVAFWCNPISGHATLYWYQQILGQGPKLLIQFQNNGVVDDSQLPKDRFSAERLKGVDSTLKIQPAKLEDSAVYLCASSGGGEDTQYFGPGTRLTVL.

This clonotype is classed as medium-sized (0.01 to 0.1%). The chain is built from TRBV5-8 and TRBJ2-7; D possibly matches TRBD1 or TRBD2 (5 bases each). The CDR3 runs to 14 residues. Trimming left V 4 bases short and J 4 bases short, with 15 bases between. Germline CDR1 and CDR2: SGHTS and YDEGEE. The CDR3 spells CASSKGTAGYEQYF. In DNA form, the CDR3 reads TGTGCCAGCAGCAAAGGGACGGCCGGGTACGAGCAGTACTTC. Looking up the rest from reference TRBV5-8 and TRBJ2-7 gives the full variable domain: EAGVTQSPTHLIKTRGQQATLRCSPISGHTSVYWYQQALGLGLQFLLWYDEGEERNRGNFPPRFSGRQFPNYSSELNVNALELEDSALYLCASSKGTAGYEQYFGPGTRLTVT.

This chain joins TRBV29-1 and TRBJ2-1, with a possible D match to TRBD1 (5 bases). The V end lost 1 base, the J end lost 5 bases, and 15 bases lay between the germline ends. Germline V CDR1 and CDR2: SQVTM, ANQGSEA. The CDR3 consists of 15 residues. The DNA for the CDR3 is TGCAGCGTTGAAGCCTCAGGGTGGGGTAACAATGAGCAGTTCTTC. This codes for CSVEASGWGNNEQFF.

To note about this clonotype: A much larger clone differs from this one at a single base, so this may be a read error. The chain employs TRBV5-4 and TRBJ2-1; D ambiguous. Per the germline V gene, CDR1 is SGHNT and CDR2 is YYREEE (reference sequence). Trimming pared 3 bases from V and 6 bases from J, leaving 10 bases between. The CDR3 runs 13 residues. Written as DNA, the CDR3 is TGTGCCAGCAGCTGTGATGCCGGCAATGAGCAGTTCTTC. Translation gives CASSCDAGNEQFF.

This clonotype came up many times. V usage is TRBV3-1 and J usage is TRBJ2-7; tentative D call: TRBD1 (6 bases). This CDR3 has 16 amino acids. Trimming left V 0 bases short and J 0 bases short, with 12 bases between. CDR1 and CDR2 (germline): LGHDT, YNNKEL (reference sequence). CDR3 sequence reads: CASSQDLGHYSYEQYF. The CDR3 coding sequence is TGTGCCAGCAGCCAAGATTTGGGACATTACTCCTACGAGCAGTACTTC.

This clonotype came up many times. V and J are TRBV7-2 and TRBJ2-1; 8 bases match TRBD1. This CDR3 region has 14 residues. Germline V CDR1 and CDR2: SGHTA, FQGNSA. J lost 7 bases, V lost 1 base, and 3 bases had no gene match. The CDR3 coding sequence is TGTGCCAGCAGCTTAGGGACAGGGTTGAATGAGCAGTTCTTC. This encodes CASSLGTGLNEQFF.

This clonotype was found a few times. The gene calls are TRBV5-1 and TRBJ2-7; TRBD1 or TRBD2 may be the D gene (5 bases each). There are 13 residues in the CDR3. With 6 bases removed from V and 6 bases from J, the gap between germline ends came to 16 bases. Germline loops: CDR1 SGHRS, CDR2 YFSETQ. CDR3 sequence: CASNRGAQGEQYF. The CDR3, as DNA: TGCGCCAGCAATAGAGGGGCGCAAGGCGAGCAGTACTTC.

This clonotype came up many times. The rearrangement links TRBV5-6 to TRBJ2-5; TRBD2 aligns across 13 bases. The junction had 5 bases not matched to a gene; V was cut back by 4 bases and J by 5 bases. This CDR3 spans 15 amino acids. Germline loops: CDR1 SGHDT, CDR2 YYEEEE. CDR3 bases: TGTGCCAGCAGCACCGGGACTAGCGGGATTGAGACCCAGTACTTC. Its protein product is CASSTGTSGIETQYF.

The chain employs TRBV28 and TRBJ2-1; tentative D call: TRBD1 (6 bases). This CDR3 spans 15 amino acids. CDR1 and CDR2 (germline): MDHEN, SYDVKM. Trimming pared 2 bases from V and 0 bases from J, leaving 8 bases between. CDR3 in DNA: TGTGCCAGCAGTTTAATACAGGGCTCCTACAATGAGCAGTTCTTC. This translates into CASSLIQGSYNEQFF.

This clonotype was counted only a few times. The J gene is TRBJ1-2, the V gene TRBV15; D not certain. This CDR3 is built from 16 residues. V gave up 0 bases and J gave up 0 bases, with 11 bases separating them. Germline V gene lookup returns CDR1 LNHNV and CDR2 YYDKDF (reference sequence). In DNA form, the CDR3 reads TGTGCCACCAGCAGAGATCCCCAATTAGCTAACTATGGCTACACCTTC. This encodes CATSRDPQLANYGYTF.

V usage is TRBV4-2 and J usage is TRBJ2-7; 8 nucleotides match TRBD2. The CDR3 spans 15 residues. Losses at the gene ends were 1 base for V and 5 bases for J; bases not matched to a gene: 7. CDR1 LGHNA and CDR2 YNFKEQ come from the germline V gene. The DNA of the CDR3 is TGTGCCAGCAGCCAAGGTGTTTCGGGAGGGGACGAGCAGTACTTC. Amino acids: CASSQGVSGGDEQYF.

The gene calls are TRBV9 and TRBJ2-2, with 7 bases that match TRBD1. In germline, CDR1 is SGDLS, CDR2 YYNGEE. V trimming: 5 bases; J trimming: 6 bases; junction bases outside the gene matches: 4. CDR3 size: 13 residues. DNA for the CDR3: TGTGCCAGCAGGGCTACAGGGGCCGGGGAGCTGTTTTTT. This translates into CASRATGAGELFF. The variable domain in full, completed from reference TRBV9 and TRBJ2-2, reads DSGVTQTPKHLITATGQRVTLRCSPRSGDLSVYWYQQSLDQGLQFLIQYYNGEERAKGNILERFSAQQFPDLHSELNLSSLELGDSALYFCASRATGAGELFFGEGSRLTVL.

This clonotype has only a few counts. V gene TRBV6-4 combines with J gene TRBJ1-6; D gene uncertain. This CDR3 comprises 11 residues. The germline V gene has CDR1 MRHNA and CDR2 SNTAGT. V lost 3 bases to trimming and J lost 13 bases, with 7 bases between them. The CDR3 region is CASSDRVPLHF. In nucleotides, the CDR3 is TGTGCCAGCAGTGATAGAGTCCCCCTCCACTTT.

This clonotype was detected a few times. The chain couples TRBV7-6 to TRBJ1-1; 8 bases agree with TRBD1. From germline, CDR1 is SGHVS and CDR2 FNYEAQ. V lost 1 base and J lost 1; bases outside the gene matches: 8. This CDR3 has 17 amino acids. The CDR3 region is CASSLVPTGEANTEAFF. DNA of the CDR3: TGTGCCAGCAGCTTAGTCCCGACAGGGGAGGCGAACACTGAAGCTTTCTTT.

A few counts support this clonotype. The chain joins TRBV6-5 to TRBJ1-5, with a tentative D call TRBD1 (6 bases). Looked up from germline, CDR1 is MNHEY and CDR2 is SVGAGI. The CDR3 spans 16 residues. The germline V and J ends were trimmed by 5 bases and 4 bases, with 18 bases remaining between them. CDR3 DNA: TGTGCCAGCAGTCCACGGTCAGGGGCGGGGAATCAGCCCCAGCATTTT. Its protein product is CASSPRSGAGNQPQHF.

This clonotype showed up just a few times. The chain recombines TRBV7-9 with TRBJ2-3; D is unresolved. Germline V gene sequence: CDR1 SEHNR, CDR2 FQNEAQ (reference sequence). This CDR3 has 13 amino acids. Between the trimmed V and J ends, which lost 10 bases and 5 bases, there was a span of 16 bases. CDR3 residues: CATLRSRGDTQYF. As DNA, the CDR3 is TGTGCCACGTTACGGAGCCGTGGAGATACGCAGTATTTT.

The V gene is TRBV7-9, the J gene TRBJ1-1; D is ambiguous. Trimming took 6 bases from V and 4 from J, leaving 9 bases between them. The CDR3 has 12 amino acids. In germline, CDR1 is SEHNR, CDR2 FQNEAQ (reference sequence). CDR3 sequence: CASRLIGTEAFF. The CDR3 bases are TGTGCCAGCAGGCTTATAGGCACTGAAGCTTTCTTT.

A word on this clonotype: The junction departs from the called germline gene at one end, perhaps through a read error. The rearrangement joins TRBV2 to TRBJ2-2; TRBD1 agrees at 8 bases. Looked up from germline, CDR1 is SNHLY and CDR2 is FYNNEI. The CDR3 is 16 amino acids. The CDR3 loop reads CDSYEQGQDNTGELFF. In DNA form, the CDR3 reads TGTGACAGCTACGAACAGGGACAGGACAACACCGGGGAGCTGTTTTTT.

Many counts were recorded for this clonotype. The gene calls are TRBV27 and TRBJ2-1; 10 bases agree with TRBD1. CDR1 and CDR2 (germline): MNHEY, SMNVEV (reference sequence). Losses at the gene ends were 4 bases for V and 8 bases for J; bases not matched to a gene: 8. CDR3 length: 15 residues. The CDR3 region is CASSSSGTGDDEQFF. CDR3 DNA: TGTGCCAGCAGTTCCTCCGGGACAGGGGATGATGAGCAGTTCTTC.

This chain joins TRBV30 and TRBJ2-7; 8 bases are shared with TRBD2. The germline V gene encodes CDR1 GTSNPN and CDR2 SVGIG (reference sequence). This CDR3 spans 12 amino acids. V dropped 5 bases and J dropped 2; count of bases not matched to a gene: 2. The CDR3 protein is CAWREGAYEQYF. CDR3 sequence (DNA): TGTGCCTGGCGGGAGGGTGCCTACGAGCAGTACTTC.

The chain recombines TRBV21-1 with TRBJ2-2; the table's D call TRBD1 went unverified against the DNA. TRBV21-1 corresponds to a pseudogene. This CDR3 comprises 14 residues. CDR3 nucleotides: TGTGCTATGGGGGGGAATGGGTACACCGGGGAGCTGTTTTTT. Protein product: CAMGGNGYTGELFF.

The chain links TRBV10-2 to TRBJ2-1; TRBD2 matches 11 bases. The CDR3 runs to 14 residues. Trimming at V came to 8 bases and at J to 4 bases, leaving 4 bases not matched to a gene. Germline V gene data show CDR1 as WSHSY and CDR2 as SAAADI. CDR3 DNA sequence: TGCGCCAGCGGGGGACTAGCGGAGTACAATGAGCAGTTCTTC. It encodes CASGGLAEYNEQFF.

The table lists this clonotype with many counts. The chain joins TRBV27 to TRBJ1-6, with D uncertain. The germline V and J ends were trimmed by 6 bases and 11 bases, with 11 bases remaining between them. CDR3 length equals 12 residues. Germline CDR1 and CDR2: MNHEY and SMNVEV (reference sequence). DNA of the CDR3: TGTGCCAGCAGGGGCCTCCGAGCACCCCTCCACTTT. Amino acids: CASRGLRAPLHF.